These T cell receptor beta chains were read from a single sample in a study of T-cell memory formation after mild COVID-19. TCRdb itself ran the 5' RACE reads through MiXCR, one entry per CDR3 protein. The sample lists 110,000 to 150,000 distinct CDR3 sequences, 20% to 25% seen once, with about 24% in the top ten. The sample comprised PBMCs or a T cell subset sorted from them (not recorded which). The receptors derive from an adult woman who had mild COVID-19 (a few samples of this study predate the infection). Cell type and time point are not known. CDR3s include the opening cysteine and the closing phenylalanine or tryptophan. D genes are given only for firm matches. Some rows mark clone size as missing; the rest say once, few, many or name a class of expanded clone.

v_call	d_call	j_call	clone_size	cdr3_nt	cdr3_aa
TRBV9	TRBD1	TRBJ2-1	few	TGTGCCAGCAGCCCATGGACAGGGGAAACCTACAATGAGCAGTTCTTC	CASSPWTGETYNEQFF
TRBV5-5	-	TRBJ1-2	-	TGTGCCAGCAGCCCAATTTTGGAGCTCCGCTATGGCTACACCTTC	CASSPILELRYGYTF
TRBV4-1	-	TRBJ1-5	-	TGCGCCAGCAGCCAAGCCTACCTCGGGGCCCCTCAGCCCCAGCATTTT	CASSQAYLGAPQPQHF
TRBV12-3/TRBV12-4	-	TRBJ2-1	few	TGTGCCAGCAGTTTAGTTTCGGGGGATCTCGATGAGCAGTTCTTC	CASSLVSGDLDEQFF
TRBV7-9	-	TRBJ2-1	-	TGTGCCAGCAGCCCTAGGAACCTCGATGAGCAGTTCTTC	CASSPRNLDEQFF
TRBV12-3/TRBV12-4	-	TRBJ2-1	few	TGTGCCAGCAGTTCGACTAGTAGCAATGAGCAGTTCTTC	CASSSTSSNEQFF
TRBV12-3/TRBV12-4	-	TRBJ2-6	few	TGTGCCAGCATCAGGGCCAACTCTGGGGCCAACGTCCTGACTTTC	CASIRANSGANVLTF
TRBV6-1	-	TRBJ2-1	-	TGTGCCAGCAGGTACGAAACCTACAATGAGCAGTTCTTC	CASRYETYNEQFF
TRBV29-1	-	TRBJ2-3	-	TGCAGCGCCGGCTACGCTCAGGGCACAGATACGCAGTATTTT	CSAGYAQGTDTQYF
TRBV5-6	TRBD1	TRBJ2-5	few	TGTGCCAGCGGACTGACAGGGCGAGAGACCCAGTACTTC	CASGLTGRETQYF
TRBV12-3/TRBV12-4	-	TRBJ1-2	-	TGTGCCAGCACCCCTCGGGCAGGCCAACCTCATGGCTACACCTTC	CASTPRAGQPHGYTF
TRBV6-2/TRBV6-3	TRBD1	TRBJ2-7	-	TGTGCCAGCAGTTATCACGACAGGGATCTCTACGAGCAGTACTTC	CASSYHDRDLYEQYF
TRBV6-5	-	TRBJ2-7	-	TGTGCCAGCAGTTACTCTGAGTGGAGCTCCTACGAGCAGTACTTC	CASSYSEWSSYEQYF
TRBV19	-	TRBJ2-2	-	TGTGCCAGTACCATCCGCGGGGCGAACACCGGGGAGCTGTTTTTT	CASTIRGANTGELFF
TRBV5-1	-	TRBJ1-4	few	TGCGCCACCCCGGCTGGGGCAGAAAAACTGTTTTTT	CATPAGAEKLFF
TRBV4-3	-	TRBJ1-1	-	TGCGCCAGCAGCCACTCCGTCCGTGGGAGCTCAAACACTGAAGCTTTCTTT	CASSHSVRGSSNTEAFF
TRBV9	TRBD2	TRBJ2-7	-	TGTGCCAGCAGCTCCGGACTAGCGGGGGCCTTCTACGAGCAGTACTTC	CASSSGLAGAFYEQYF
TRBV20-1	-	TRBJ1-2	few	TGCAGTGCTAGAGATCTGGCAGGGGACTATGGCTACACCTTC	CSARDLAGDYGYTF
TRBV6-2/TRBV6-3	-	TRBJ1-2	-	TGTGCCAGCAGTTCGACTTTCGAGTTCTATGGCTACACCTTC	CASSSTFEFYGYTF
TRBV6-5	-	TRBJ1-2	-	TGTGCCAGCATGGCAGGGGTTGAGGGCTACACCTTC	CASMAGVEGYTF
TRBV7-2	TRBD2	TRBJ2-3	-	TGTGCCAGCAGCTCCGGGGAGGGAGGAGATACGCAGTATTTT	CASSSGEGGDTQYF
TRBV29-1	TRBD2	TRBJ2-1	-	TGCAGCGTGGAACTAGCGGGAGGATTAGATGAGCAGTTCTTC	CSVELAGGLDEQFF
TRBV6-5	-	TRBJ1-2	-	TGTGCCAGCAGTTACTCGAAGGGGAGAACTAACTATGGCTACACCTTC	CASSYSKGRTNYGYTF
TRBV4-1	TRBD2	TRBJ2-5	few	TGCGCCAGCAGCCAAGGGCTCGGCGGGGGTAAGGGGGAGACCCAGTACTTC	CASSQGLGGGKGETQYF
TRBV2	-	TRBJ2-2	-	TGTGCCAGCAGTCCAAGCTCCGGACGTGGTAGGAACACCGGGGAGCTGTTTTTT	CASSPSSGRGRNTGELFF
TRBV24-1	-	TRBJ2-2	-	TGTGCCACCAGTGAATCAACGGTGAACACCGGGGAGCTGTTTTTT	CATSESTVNTGELFF
TRBV19	-	TRBJ2-7	-	TGTGCCACAGGGTGGAGGGGCGAGCAGTACTTC	CATGWRGEQYF
TRBV7-9	TRBD2	TRBJ2-2	-	TGTGCCACACACCTAGCGGCTAGAGCGAACACCGGGGAGCTGTTTTTT	CATHLAARANTGELFF
TRBV9	-	TRBJ1-1	-	TGTGCCAGCAGCGCTCGGGACGGCCCCACTGAAGCTTTCTTT	CASSARDGPTEAFF
TRBV9	TRBD2	TRBJ2-2	-	TGTGCCAGCGGGGGGACTAGCGGAGAGTACGAGGTATCCGGGGAGCTGTTTTTT	CASGGTSGEYEVSGELFF
TRBV10-3	TRBD1	TRBJ1-3	few	TGTGCCATCAGTTCGGGACAGGGTGGAAACACCATATATTTT	CAISSGQGGNTIYF
TRBV7-6	TRBD2	TRBJ2-7	few	TGTGCCAGCAGCTTAGCAGGACTAGCGGGAGAGCAGTACTTC	CASSLAGLAGEQYF
TRBV7-8	-	TRBJ1-2	-	TGTGCCAGCAGCTCTTACCGGGACACAGCTAACTATGGCTACACCTTC	CASSSYRDTANYGYTF
TRBV7-9	-	TRBJ2-1	few	TGTGCCAGCAAACTTACAGCCTCAACCTACAATGAGCAGTTCTTC	CASKLTASTYNEQFF
TRBV7-9	-	TRBJ1-1	medium-sized	TGTGCCAGCAGCTTAGGTTTCAGGGAAGCTTTCTTT	CASSLGFREAFF
TRBV30	-	TRBJ2-7	few	TGTGCCTGGAGTGTACTAACAGGCTCGGTGCAGTACTTC	CAWSVLTGSVQYF
TRBV7-9	-	TRBJ2-2	few	TGTGCCAGCAGCTCTCTGATTTGGAGCACCGGGGAGCTGTTTTTT	CASSSLIWSTGELFF
TRBV19	TRBD1	TRBJ1-1	-	TGTGCCAGTAGTTTTGGGACAGCAAACACTGAAGCTTTCTTT	CASSFGTANTEAFF
TRBV7-6	-	TRBJ2-7	-	TGTGCCAGCAGCTTAGGGGACGGACTACGGGAGCAGTACTTC	CASSLGDGLREQYF
TRBV7-6	-	TRBJ2-7	-	TGTGCCAGCAGCCAGCTCGGGGGAGCCGGGGTCGAGCAGTACTTC	CASSQLGGAGVEQYF
TRBV7-9	-	TRBJ1-1	many	TGTGCCAGCAGCTTAGTCGAGGGTCGCACTGAAGCTTTCTTT	CASSLVEGRTEAFF
TRBV27	TRBD1	TRBJ1-2	-	TGTGCCAGCAGTCCCGGGACAGTGAAAGTTTATGGCTACACCTTC	CASSPGTVKVYGYTF
TRBV18	-	TRBJ2-1	few	TGTGCCAGCTCACCACGTATGTCGGCTTACAGCTCCTACAATGAGCAGTTCTTC	CASSPRMSAYSSYNEQFF
TRBV25-1	-	TRBJ2-7	-	TGTGCCAGCAGTGGACCGCGCTACGAGCAGTACTTC	CASSGPRYEQYF
TRBV12-3/TRBV12-4	-	TRBJ1-3	few	TGTGCCAGCAGTCATACAGGGACGGTCTCTGGAAACACCATATATTTT	CASSHTGTVSGNTIYF
TRBV7-8	-	TRBJ2-7	many	TGTGCCAGCAGCCCTCGGGACGACGAGCAGTACTTC	CASSPRDDEQYF
TRBV12-3/TRBV12-4	-	TRBJ2-1	few	TGTGCCAGCAGTCGGACGCTCTACAATGAGCAGTTCTTC	CASSRTLYNEQFF
TRBV7-9	-	TRBJ2-7	-	TGTGCCAGCGGCGTGGGGGTTACCTACGAGCAGTACTTC	CASGVGVTYEQYF
TRBV20-1	-	TRBJ2-7	few	TGCAGTGCTAGAGATACCGGGACACCCAGCGGGGCATGGCAGTACTTC	CSARDTGTPSGAWQYF
TRBV12-3/TRBV12-4	-	TRBJ1-2	few	TGTGCCAGCAGTTTTGGGAGCAGCTACACCTTC	CASSFGSSYTF
TRBV12-3/TRBV12-4	-	TRBJ2-2	few	TGTGCCAGCAGCCATACCCCGGGCGGGGAGCTGTTTTTT	CASSHTPGGELFF
TRBV9	TRBD2	TRBJ2-7	-	TGTGCCAGCAGCGCGGGCAGCGGGGGGGCCTGGGAGCAGTACTTC	CASSAGSGGAWEQYF
TRBV4-3	TRBD1	TRBJ2-7	-	TGCGCCAGCAGCACCGACAGGGAAAACCGCGAGCAGTACTTC	CASSTDRENREQYF